These T cell receptor beta chains were read from a single sample in a study of cytomegalovirus exposure and HLA in healthy donors. The data were produced by immunoSEQ multiplex PCR, yet TCRdb's version contains in-frame clones alone and is incomplete. The repertoire holds approximately 170,000 clones, with 68% as singletons. The sequenced material came from PBMCs. Receptors originate from a young woman in good health and CMV-seropositive. Both conserved end residues are part of each CDR3. A D gene is named only where the DNA matches it firmly. Expanded clones get a size class; other rows say once, few or many, or leave the size out.

cdr3_length,v_call,d_call,j_call,clone_size,cdr3_aa,cdr3_nt
14,TRBV5-8,.,TRBJ2-3,.,CASSLESRTDTQYF,TGTGCCAGCAGCTTGGAGTCTAGAACCGATACGCAGTATTTT
10,TRBV7-2,.,TRBJ1-1,.,CASSLVEAFF,TGTGCCAGCAGCTTAGTAGAAGCTTTCTTT
13,TRBV9,.,TRBJ1-1,once,CASSVVVNTEAFF,TGTGCCAGCAGCGTAGTAGTGAACACTGAAGCTTTCTTT
14,TRBV6-5,TRBD2,TRBJ2-7,.,CASRRGGSSYEQYF,TGTGCCAGCAGACGGGGGGGCAGCTCCTACGAGCAGTACTTC
16,TRBV27,.,TRBJ1-5,.,CASSLSGRGSIQPQHF,TGTGCCAGCAGTTTGTCGGGCAGAGGGTCGATTCAGCCCCAGCATTTT
16,TRBV27,TRBD2,TRBJ2-5,.,CASSLFSSGGQETQYF,TGTGCCAGCAGTTTATTCAGTTCGGGAGGGCAAGAGACCCAGTACTTC
14,TRBV6-5,.,TRBJ1-5,few,CASRPDGSNQPQHF,TGTGCCAGCAGACCAGACGGGAGCAATCAGCCCCAGCATTTT
18,TRBV9,.,TRBJ1-2,.,CASSAMGRNSRSNYGYTF,TGTGCCAGCAGCGCGATGGGCAGGAACTCGCGATCTAACTATGGCTACACCTTC
16,TRBV4-1,.,TRBJ2-2,few,CASSQDPTRSTGELFF,TGCGCCAGCAGCCAAGACCCTACTAGGAGTACCGGGGAGCTGTTTTTT
15,TRBV7-6,.,TRBJ1-6,few,CASSLVARIDSPLHF,TGTGCCAGCAGCTTAGTAGCCAGAATAGATTCACCCCTCCACTTT
14,TRBV5-1,.,TRBJ2-5,once,CASSLSSGKETQYF,TGCGCCAGCAGCTTATCATCGGGAAAAGAGACCCAGTACTTC
18,TRBV21-1,.,TRBJ2-5,.,CASSKAPETAGAGETQYF,TGTGCCAGCAGCAAAGCGCCTGAGACCGCGGGGGCGGGGGAGACCCAGTACTTC
12,TRBV7-9,.,TRBJ2-1,.,CASSPTSFEQFF,TGTGCCAGCAGCCCTACTAGTTTTGAGCAGTTCTTC
12,TRBV28,.,TRBJ1-5,few,CASSLSGQPQHF,TGTGCCAGCAGTTTAAGTGGCCAGCCCCAGCATTTT
13,TRBV5-1,.,TRBJ1-5,once,CASSLAYGQPQHF,TGCGCCAGCAGCTTGGCCTACGGGCAGCCCCAGCATTTT
14,TRBV18,TRBD1,TRBJ1-2,.,CASSETGVNYGYTF,TGTGCCAGCTCGGAAACAGGGGTTAACTATGGCTACACCTTC
15,TRBV5-4,TRBD2,TRBJ2-5,.,CASSWAGGGRETQYF,TGTGCCAGCAGCTGGGCTGGTGGCGGGAGAGAGACCCAGTACTTC
14,TRBV5-1,TRBD1,TRBJ2-7,few,CASSRGTDSYEQYF,TGCGCCAGCAGCAGGGGGACAGACTCCTACGAGCAGTACTTC
18,TRBV18,.,TRBJ2-1,.,CASSFNRVRLGSYNEQFF,TGTGCCAGCTCCTTTAACAGGGTAAGGTTAGGGTCCTACAATGAGCAGTTCTTC
15,TRBV7-2,.,TRBJ2-3,few,CASSLFLVSTDTQYF,TGTGCCAGCAGCTTATTTCTAGTTAGCACAGATACGCAGTATTTT